This T cell receptor (beta chain) was captured by sequencing in a study of beta chain features in type 1 diabetes. The study, taken as a whole, reports: More deletions and fewer insertions at VDJ junctions were found in patients with type 1 diabetes.

The isolated RNA, all of it, was reverse transcribed, so expressed TCRB transcripts were what got sequenced. Only in-frame clones appear in the TCRdb table, and some are missing; sequencing was by immunoSEQ multiplex PCR. The profile shows about 250,000 clones, 12% to 15% of them singletons. This clone has ten or more counts. Its target is unknown. The CDR3 runs 13 residues. Trimming pared 11 bases from V and 3 bases from J, leaving 15 bases between. The germline CDR1 and CDR2 sequences are SGHTA and FQGNSA. The sequencing input was naive CD4+ T cells from blood. The clonotype comes from a woman in her 40s in good health. The chain recombines TRBV7-2 with TRBJ2-3; TRBD1 might be the D (5 bases). The CDR3 DNA follows: TGTGCCTCCAGGGATTTTGGGACAGATACGCAGTATTTT. This encodes CASRDFGTDTQYF.